This paragraph reports one T cell receptor (beta chain). These data come from a study of cytomegalovirus exposure and HLA in healthy donors. The PCR contained 60 Vbeta and 13 Jbeta primers. Only in-frame clones appear in the TCRdb table, and some are missing; sequencing was by immunoSEQ multiplex PCR. The data hold approximately 130,000 clones, with about 77% observed a single time. Trimming pared 4 bases from V and 1 base from J, leaving 10 bases between. This CDR3 spans 14 amino acids. Germline V gene data show CDR1 as ENHRY and CDR2 as SYGVKD. This chain links TRBV10-3 with TRBJ1-1; maybe TRBD1 (6 bases). The sequencing sample was made of PBMCs. The TCR sequence derives from a man aged 50-60 years in good health and CMV-seronegative. The CDR3: CAISALQGNTEAFF. DNA of the CDR3: TGTGCCATCAGTGCTCTACAGGGGAACACTGAAGCTTTCTTT.